The 18 T cell receptor beta chains reported below all come from one sample, sequenced in a study of blood T cell repertoires in COVID-19. TCRdb keeps only in-frame clones here, not all; method: immunoSEQ multiplex PCR. The repertoire has about 150,000 clones, around four fifths of them found once; the top ten carry 7.3%. The sequencing input was PBMCs or T cells enriched from blood (not recorded which). The receptors were gathered from a man aged 45-60 years who had recovered from COVID-19.

The chain joins TRBV25-1 to TRBJ2-2; 7 bases map to TRBD1. V lost 8 bases, J lost 0 bases, and 6 bases stayed unmatched. Germline-derived CDR1 and CDR2 are MGHDK and SYGVNS. There are 15 residues in the CDR3. The CDR3 reads CASGKGGSNTGELFF. As DNA, the CDR3 is TGTGCCAGCGGCAAAGGGGGCTCGAACACCGGGGAGCTGTTTTTT.

The rearrangement links TRBV9 to TRBJ1-1; the match to TRBD1 covers 7 bases. The germline CDR1 and CDR2 sequences are SGDLS and YYNGEE. V shed 5 bases and J 3 bases; nucleotides not matched to a gene: 10. This CDR3 region has 15 residues. Here the CDR3 reads CASRRDSTDDTEAFF. CDR3 nucleotide sequence: TGTGCCAGCAGGCGGGACAGCACTGATGACACTGAAGCTTTCTTT.

The chain is built from TRBV9 and TRBJ2-7, with D possibly being TRBD1 (5 bases). Germline lookup yields CDR1 SGDLS and CDR2 YYNGEE. There are 16 residues in the CDR3. The V end lost 4 bases, the J end lost 4 bases, and 21 bases lay between the germline ends. The DNA of the CDR3 is TGTGCCAGCAGCCCCGCGGTCGGGCAGGGAAGATACGAGCAGTACTTC. Its protein product is CASSPAVGQGRYEQYF.

The chain is built from TRBV5-5 and TRBJ2-2, with D tentatively TRBD2 (5 bases). Deletions cut 6 bases from V and 0 bases from J, with 12 bases between. This CDR3 contains 15 residues. CDR1 is SGHKS, CDR2 YYEKEE, per germline (reference sequence). CDR3 nucleotide sequence: TGTGCCAGCACCGAAGGGAGAACGAACACCGGGGAGCTGTTTTTT. This translates into CASTEGRTNTGELFF. Supplemented by reference TRBV5-5 and TRBJ2-2, the full variable domain reads DAGVTQSPTHLIKTRGQQVTLRCSPISGHKSVSWYQQVLGQGPQFIFQYYEKEERGRGNFPDRFSARQFPNYSSELNVNALLLGDSALYLCASTEGRTNTGELFFGEGSRLTVL.

This chain uses TRBV4-1 with TRBJ1-5; a possible D gene is TRBD1 (5 bases). This CDR3 region has 15 residues. The germline V gene encodes CDR1 MGHRA and CDR2 YSYEKL. V lost 0 bases to trimming and J lost 5 bases, with 11 bases between them. The DNA of the CDR3 is TGCGCCAGCAGCCAAGATTGGGCAGGGTATCAGCCCCAGCATTTT. This codes for CASSQDWAGYQPQHF.

In DNA form, the CDR3 reads TGTGCCAGCAGTGAATATAGCGGGGGTTACAATGAGCAGTTCTTC. Protein: CASSEYSGGYNEQFF. This rearrangement joins TRBV6-1 to TRBJ2-1; 9 bases are shared with TRBD2. The CDR3 has 15 residues. Looked up from germline, CDR1 is MNHNS and CDR2 is SASEGT. J gave up 4 bases and V 2 bases, and 3 bases lay outside the gene matches.

V and J are TRBV29-1 and TRBJ2-2; 8 bases agree with TRBD1. The CDR3 has 14 amino acids. Germline values: CDR1 SQVTM, CDR2 ANQGSEA. V shed 5 bases and J 5 bases; nucleotides not matched to a gene: 7. The CDR3 region has the DNA TGCAGCGTTACAGGGGGGAGGAAGACCGGGGAGCTGTTTTTT. Encoded protein: CSVTGGRKTGELFF.

This clone was recorded once. The genes are TRBV29-1 and TRBJ1-2, with 8 bases lining up with TRBD1. Looked up from germline, CDR1 is SQVTM and CDR2 is ANQGSEA. Germline trimming cut 3 bases from V and 8 bases from J; bases unmatched to any gene: 8. CDR3 size: 13 residues. The CDR3 DNA reads as TGCAGCGTTGACTGGCAGGGGGCCCGGGGCTACACCTTC. Translating gives CSVDWQGARGYTF.

The chain is built from TRBV6-1 and TRBJ1-5; D call uncertain. The CDR3 extends over 15 amino acids. Germline V gene lookup returns CDR1 MNHNS and CDR2 SASEGT. Trimming took off 2 bases at V and 4 bases at J, with 12 bases between the two ends. CDR3 sequence: CASSEMAGLNQPQHF. CDR3 nucleotides: TGTGCCAGCAGTGAAATGGCAGGTCTAAATCAGCCCCAGCATTTT.

The chain uses TRBV29-1 and TRBJ2-2, with TRBD2 matching 7 bases. The V and J ends lost 4 bases and 6 bases, in that order; junction bases with no gene match: 8. Germline V gene sequence: CDR1 SQVTM, CDR2 ANQGSEA. The CDR3 sequence is 14 residues long. The CDR3 DNA reads as TGCAGCGTTGGACCGGGGGGAATCGCCGGGGAGCTGTTTTTT. Encoded protein: CSVGPGGIAGELFF.

This chain connects TRBV25-1 to TRBJ1-6; possible D gene TRBD1, 5 bases. The CDR3 loop spans 15 amino acids. Germline values: CDR1 MGHDK, CDR2 SYGVNS. The V end was cut by 0 bases, the J end by 8 bases, with 11 bases between. The CDR3 DNA follows: TGTGCCAGCAGTGAATATACAGGTAGTCATTCACCCCTCCACTTT. It encodes CASSEYTGSHSPLHF.

The chain is built from TRBV5-4 and TRBJ1-2; D remains ambiguous. This CDR3 has 14 residues. Germline values: CDR1 SGHNT, CDR2 YYREEE (reference sequence). The V end lost 0 bases, the J end lost 8 bases, and 14 bases lay between the germline ends. The CDR3, as DNA: TGTGCCAGCAGCTTGGCGGGTATATATGGCGGCTACACCTTC. Translation: CASSLAGIYGGYTF. Looking up the rest from reference TRBV5-4 and TRBJ1-2 gives the full variable domain: ETGVTQSPTHLIKTRGQQVTLRCSSQSGHNTVSWYQQALGQGPQFIFQYYREEENGRGNFPPRFSGLQFPNYSSELNVNALELDDSALYLCASSLAGIYGGYTFGSGTRLTVV.

The sample holds one count of this clone. This rearrangement joins TRBV3-1 (or the pseudogene TRBV3-2) to TRBJ1-6; 9 bases line up with TRBD1. J lost 9 bases, V lost 3 bases, and 12 bases had no gene match. CDR3 length: 17 amino acids. Germline CDR1 and CDR2: LGHDT and YNNKEL (reference sequence). CDR3 sequence (DNA): TGTGCCAGCAGCCATACCCCCACCGGGACAGGGACTTCACCCCTCCACTTT. Translated: CASSHTPTGTGTSPLHF.

This chain uses TRBV7-2 with TRBJ2-2; 7 nucleotides line up with TRBD1. The trim removed 8 bases at V and 4 bases at J, leaving 7 bases unmatched. Germline V CDR1 and CDR2: SGHTA, FQGNSA. The CDR3 length is 14 residues. The chain's CDR3 is CASGTRQGTGELFF. The CDR3 DNA is TGTGCCAGCGGCACCCGACAGGGCACCGGGGAGCTGTTTTTT.

This clone appeared a single time. V and J are TRBV10-3 and TRBJ2-1; 14 nucleotides agree with TRBD2. After removal of 5 bases from V and 9 bases from J, the junction contained 6 bases not matched to a gene. The V gene's germline CDR1 is ENHRY and CDR2 SYGVKD. The CDR3 is made up of 15 amino acids. Written as DNA, the CDR3 is TGTGCCATCAGTACCGGGACTAGCGGGGGTGCTGAGCAGTTCTTC. Protein: CAISTGTSGGAEQFF.

This clone was counted once. The chain couples TRBV19 to TRBJ2-7; 10 bases agree with TRBD1. Germline CDR1 is LNHDA and CDR2 is SQIVND (reference sequence). V was pared by 5 bases and J by 2 bases, with 6 bases of the junction left unmatched. CDR3 length equals 15 residues. The CDR3 loop is CASSRGGTGAYEQYF. In DNA, the CDR3 is TGTGCCAGTAGTCGAGGAGGGACAGGGGCCTACGAGCAGTACTTC.

This sequence joins TRBV3-1 (or the pseudogene TRBV3-2) and TRBJ2-7; D not certain. This CDR3 is built from 12 residues. Germline values: CDR1 LGHDT, CDR2 YNNKEL (reference sequence). V was pared by 5 bases and J by 4 bases, with 9 bases between. CDR3 region: CASSYGSYEQYF. In DNA form, the CDR3 reads TGTGCCAGCAGCTATGGCAGTTACGAGCAGTACTTC.

The V and J genes are TRBV18 and TRBJ2-5, with TRBD2 matching 8 bases. Germline assignment: CDR1 KGHSH and CDR2 LQKENI. This CDR3 contains 16 residues. V gave up 3 bases and J gave up 4 bases; unmatched junction bases: 10. The CDR3 region has the DNA TGTGCCAGCTCACCCGCCTCTAGCGGGCCCCCAGAGACCCAGTACTTC. Translating gives CASSPASSGPPETQYF. Full variable domain (outside the CDR3, taken from reference TRBV18 and TRBJ2-5): NAGVMQNPRHLVRRRGQEARLRCSPMKGHSHVYWYRQLPEEGLKFMVYLQKENIIDESGMPKERFSAEFPKEGPSILRIQQVVRGDSAAYFCASSPASSGPPETQYFGPGTRLLVL.